Sequencing of this TCR beta chain was carried out in a study of post-analysis software for immune sequencing data. Study findings and constraints: For normalized Chao1 diversity, multiple sclerosis patients scored significantly lower than controls did.

TCR beta cDNA libraries had unique molecular identifiers. TCRdb recomputed calls from the PCR reads with MiXCR, one row per CDR3 protein. The sample holds 450,000 to 700,000 distinct CDR3 sequences; roughly 46% are singletons and the top ten take 1.5% to 2%. A word on this clonotype: The antigen is undetermined.

The sequence was collected from a girl between 5 and 17 years old with multiple sclerosis. The material sequenced was blood.

This chain's CDR3 is CASRRQGGFYEQYF. In DNA form, the CDR3 reads TGTGCCAGCAGACGACAGGGCGGGTTCTACGAGCAGTACTTC. The chain carries TRBV12-3 or TRBV12-4 and TRBJ2-7; TRBD1 aligns across 7 bases. The CDR3 loop spans 14 amino acids. V lost 6 bases to trimming and J lost 3 bases; unmatched junction nucleotides: 8.